This TCR beta chain was identified in a study of OX40 agonist ivuxolimab in advanced cancers. For the study at large: The patients received ivuxolimab by intravenous route every 2 weeks at 0.01 to 10 mg/kg. Participants averaged roughly 57 years of age (range roughly 23 to 85) and were under 90% male. Eligibility admitted prior anti-PD-1, anti-PD-L1 or anti-CTLA-4 therapy; roughly 39% had some.

Profiled with immunoSEQ multiplex PCR; TCRdb holds only in-frame clones, not every one. Of roughly 64,000 clones in the sample, 91% were seen once. The material was CD4+ or CD8+ T cells sorted from blood, obtained in a trial of the OX40 agonist ivuxolimab. This clonotype was obtained from an adult with an advanced solid tumor such as melanoma, head and neck, liver or kidney cancer.

The CDR3 protein is CASSRSNTGELFF. The CDR3, as DNA: TGTGCCAGCAGTCGCTCGAACACCGGGGAGCTGTTTTTT. The V gene is TRBV28, the J gene TRBJ2-2; unclear D gene. Germline-derived CDR1 and CDR2 are MDHEN and SYDVKM. The V end was cut by 5 bases, the J end by 0 bases, with 4 bases between. This CDR3 region has 13 residues.